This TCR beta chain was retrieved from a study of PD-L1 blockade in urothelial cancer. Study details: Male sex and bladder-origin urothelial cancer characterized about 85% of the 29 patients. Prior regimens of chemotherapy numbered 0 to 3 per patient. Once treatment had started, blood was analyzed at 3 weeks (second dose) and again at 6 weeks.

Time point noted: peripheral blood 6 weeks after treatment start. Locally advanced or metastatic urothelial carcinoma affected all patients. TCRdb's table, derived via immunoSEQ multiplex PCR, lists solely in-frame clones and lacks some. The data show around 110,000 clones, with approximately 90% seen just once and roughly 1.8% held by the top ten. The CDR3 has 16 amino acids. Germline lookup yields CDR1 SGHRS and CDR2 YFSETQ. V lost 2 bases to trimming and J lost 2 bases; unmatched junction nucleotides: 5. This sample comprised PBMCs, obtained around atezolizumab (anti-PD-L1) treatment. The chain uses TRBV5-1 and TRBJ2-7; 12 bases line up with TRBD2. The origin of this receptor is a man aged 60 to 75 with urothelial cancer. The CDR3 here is CASSFGLAGPTYEQYF. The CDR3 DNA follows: TGCGCCAGCAGCTTCGGACTAGCGGGACCTACCTACGAGCAGTACTTC.